The rows below give T cell receptor beta chains drawn from one sample of a study of T cell responses to AZD1222 COVID-19 vaccine. Sequenced by immunoSEQ multiplex PCR; TCRdb stores in-frame clones only, minus some. Of approximately 100,000 clones listed, 90% are singletons. The sequences come from peripheral blood, collected on day 0 of AZD1222 vaccination. The source of these receptors is an adult in good health. Both conserved end residues are trimmed from each CDR3.

j_call,v_call,cdr3_aa
TRBJ2-5,TRBV4-1,ASSQGFQETQY
TRBJ1-2,TRBV30,AWSVQGAVWGGYT
TRBJ1-3,TRBV3-1/TRBV3-2,ASSPRGPGNTIY
TRBJ2-2,TRBV27,ASSLHFGTANTGELF
TRBJ1-1,TRBV19,ASSISRQTEAF
TRBJ1-2,TRBV6-5,ASSYRNQNYGYT
TRBJ1-2,TRBV28,ASTLPAGVSGYT
TRBJ2-3,TRBV29-1,SVRRPSTDTQY
TRBJ2-1,TRBV7-6,ASSNNDHLAPSYNEQF
TRBJ1-5,TRBV6-5,ASVRGDNQPQH
TRBJ1-1,TRBV7-3,ASSSDPNTEAF
TRBJ1-2,TRBV2,ASMGGAGYGYT
TRBJ2-3,TRBV30,AWSRRGWDTQY
TRBJ2-4,TRBV4-1,ASSHLHRTLAKNIQY
TRBJ1-2,TRBV7-9,ASIGGSNYGYT
TRBJ2-5,TRBV27,ASSLAGAETQY
TRBJ1-3,TRBV9,ASSVGHESGNTIY
TRBJ1-2,TRBV28,ASSYDSYGYT
TRBJ1-1,TRBV10-3,AISGSGDPTEAF
TRBJ1-6,TRBV28,ASSSYGQGFSNSPLH
TRBJ2-2,TRBV24-1,ATSDFSGAYTGELF
TRBJ2-5,TRBV3-1/TRBV3-2,ASSLGGERRETQY
TRBJ1-1,TRBV11-3,ASSPDENTEAF
TRBJ1-4,TRBV2,ASSGGIQGEKLF
TRBJ2-7,TRBV6-5,ASIGGGHEQY
TRBJ1-5,TRBV6-5,ASRGVKHQPQH
TRBJ1-2,TRBV27,ASSADRSSGGYT